The 21 T cell receptor beta chains listed next were all sequenced from one sample in a study of identical twins. TCRdb re-called the 5' RACE reads with MiXCR, one entry per CDR3 protein. The table lists approximately 700,000 distinct CDR3 sequences, approximately 6.1% of them singletons, with 1.5% to 2% in the top ten. Input material: naive T cells sorted from blood. The receptors were sampled from a man in his late teens or twenties in good health.

CDR3: CASSRTGLYF. CDR3 DNA: TGTGCCAGCAGCCGGACAGGGTTGTATTTT. This sequence joins TRBV12-3 or TRBV12-4 and TRBJ2-3; 8 nucleotides match TRBD1. The J segment lost 14 bases and the V segment lost 6 bases, leaving 4 bases of the junction unmatched. CDR3 length equals 10 residues.

The table lists this clonotype with many counts. The rearrangement joins TRBV6-1 to TRBJ2-4; 9 bases align to TRBD1. CDR1 and CDR2 (germline): MNHNS, SASEGT. The ends lost 3 bases at V and 6 bases at J; junction bases unmatched: 12. This CDR3 comprises 17 residues. This CDR3 is CASSDVGTGPFGNIQYF. The DNA of the CDR3 is TGTGCCAGCAGTGACGTTGGGACAGGGCCCTTCGGAAACATTCAGTACTTC.

This clonotype appeared many times. The J gene is TRBJ1-5, the V gene TRBV28; D is undetermined. The CDR3 spans 14 residues. Trimming removed 3 bases from V and 7 bases from J, with 13 bases in between. CDR1 MDHEN and CDR2 SYDVKM come from the germline V gene. The chain's CDR3 is CASSLFGFSQPQHF. DNA of the CDR3: TGTGCCAGCAGTTTGTTCGGGTTTTCCCAGCCCCAGCATTTT.

This clonotype was seen at least ten times. The chain uses TRBV20-1 and TRBJ2-3; 11 bases align to TRBD2. V lost 4 bases, J lost 7 bases, and 22 bases stayed unmatched. CDR1 and CDR2 (germline): DFQATT, SNEGSKA (reference sequence). The CDR3 extends over 19 amino acids. In DNA form, the CDR3 reads TGCAGTGCTATTCCGCGTGTCGGTAGCGGGAGGGCCACCGAGAATACGCAGTATTTT. Its translation is CSAIPRVGSGRATENTQYF.

This clonotype appeared a few times. The chain carries TRBV7-9 and TRBJ2-1; 10 positions match TRBD2. Germline V lookup: CDR1 SEHNR, CDR2 FQNEAQ (reference sequence). This CDR3 spans 16 amino acids. V gave up 3 bases and J gave up 8 bases; unmatched junction bases: 10. In DNA form, the CDR3 reads TGTGCCAGCAGCTTGGGCCTAGCGGGAGCCGGGTATGAGCAGTTCTTC. Its translation: CASSLGLAGAGYEQFF.

This clonotype was counted many times. The chain joins TRBV7-9 to TRBJ2-3; D possibly corresponds to TRBD2 (6 bases). The CDR3 contains 17 residues. Germline CDR1 reads SEHNR; CDR2 reads FQNEAQ (reference sequence). Deletions cut 7 bases from V and 2 bases from J, with 22 bases between. The CDR3 reads CASNEIASVGPTDTQYF. CDR3 in DNA: TGTGCCAGCAACGAGATTGCTAGCGTCGGGCCCACAGATACGCAGTATTTT. Together with reference TRBV7-9 and TRBJ2-3, the CDR3 gives the full variable domain: DTGVSQNPRHKITKRGQNVTFRCDPISEHNRLYWYRQTLGQGPEFLTYFQNEAQLEKSRLLSDRFSAERPKGSFSTLEIQRTEQGDSAMYLCASNEIASVGPTDTQYFGPGTRLTVL.

This chain links TRBV29-1 with TRBJ2-3, with 7 bases matching TRBD2. From germline, CDR1 is SQVTM and CDR2 ANQGSEA. CDR3 length equals 15 residues. V lost 2 bases, J lost 4 bases, and 9 bases stayed unmatched. The CDR3 reads CSVEWAEGRADTQYF. CDR3 nucleotides: TGCAGCGTTGAATGGGCGGAGGGGAGGGCAGATACGCAGTATTTT.

This clonotype came up a few times. The V call is TRBV5-1, the J call TRBJ2-3, with D tentatively TRBD2 (6 bases). The CDR3 totals 15 residues. Germline CDR1 SGHRS, CDR2 YFSETQ. V was trimmed by 0 bases and J by 2 bases, leaving 10 bases between them. CDR3 loop: CASSLERASTDTQYF. The DNA for the CDR3 is TGCGCCAGCAGCTTGGAGCGGGCCTCCACAGATACGCAGTATTTT.

This clonotype has at least ten counts. The DNA for the CDR3 is TGCGCCAGCAGTGAGCTAGCGGGCGGGGAGCTGTTTTTT. This encodes CASSELAGGELFF. J is TRBJ2-2 and V is TRBV10-1, with 8 positions matching TRBD2. Per germline, CDR1 WNHNN and CDR2 SYGVQD (reference sequence). This CDR3 region has 13 residues. V shed 2 bases, J shed 7 bases, and the junction held 0 bases outside the gene matches.

In its sample, this clonotype was seen many times. The V call is TRBV10-3, the J call TRBJ2-7; TRBD1 agrees at 9 bases. Germline V lookup: CDR1 ENHRY, CDR2 SYGVKD. V lost 10 bases and J lost 4; bases outside the gene matches: 11. The CDR3 spans 14 residues. Here the CDR3 reads CATGTGSVQYEQYV. CDR3 nucleotides: TGTGCCACGGGGACAGGGTCAGTTCAGTACGAGCAGTACGTC.

This clonotype came up many times. This chain joins TRBV10-2 and TRBJ1-5; TRBD1 matches at 10 bases. V shed 6 bases, J shed 1 base, and the junction held 3 bases outside the gene matches. This CDR3 has 15 residues. Germline CDR1 is WSHSY and CDR2 is SAAADI. The CDR3, as DNA: TGCGCCAGCAGAGGGGGACAGGGGAGCAATCAGCCCCAGCATTTT. It translates to CASRGGQGSNQPQHF.

This clonotype turned up a few times. The chain carries TRBV11-2 and TRBJ2-1, with D possibly being TRBD2 (5 bases). Germline V lookup: CDR1 SGHAT, CDR2 FQNNGV. CDR3 size: 18 residues. Trimming removed 2 bases at V and 2 bases at J, with 19 bases between. CDR3 residues: CASSLKHPEGLPYNEQFF. The CDR3, as DNA: TGTGCCAGCAGCTTAAAGCATCCTGAAGGACTTCCCTACAATGAGCAGTTCTTC.

The chain carries TRBV3-1 and TRBJ2-1, with D perhaps matching TRBD2 (5 bases). The CDR3 has 17 residues. The germline V gene has CDR1 LGHDT and CDR2 YNNKEL (reference sequence). V was cut by 5 bases and J by 0 bases, with 17 bases left in between. The CDR3 reads CASSDHSAGNSYNEQFF. As DNA, the CDR3 is TGTGCCAGCAGCGACCATAGCGCTGGCAACTCCTACAATGAGCAGTTCTTC.

This clonotype showed up many times. The chain joins TRBV28 to TRBJ2-1; possible D gene TRBD1, 5 bases. Trimming pared 6 bases from V and 5 bases from J, leaving 11 bases between. Germline V gives CDR1 MDHEN, CDR2 SYDVKM. The CDR3 is made up of 13 amino acids. CDR3 in DNA: TGTGCCAGCAGGCGAGAAGGGGACAATGAGCAGTTCTTC. As protein: CASRREGDNEQFF.

The chain carries TRBV29-1 and TRBJ2-1; no clear D gene. Germline-derived CDR1 and CDR2 are SQVTM and ANQGSEA. The CDR3 extends over 12 amino acids. Trimming shortened V by 4 bases and J by 7 bases, and 11 bases separated the two germline ends. CDR3 loop: CSVGSGMNEQFF. CDR3 nucleotide sequence: TGCAGCGTTGGGTCGGGTATGAATGAGCAGTTCTTC.

This clonotype showed up just a few times. The chain recombines TRBV2 with TRBJ2-5; 7 bases agree with TRBD1. CDR1 and CDR2 (germline): SNHLY, FYNNEI. The CDR3 spans 15 residues. The ends lost 6 bases at V and 5 bases at J; junction bases unmatched: 12. In nucleotides, the CDR3 is TGTGCCAGCAGGGCGACAGGGTTGTTTACGGAGACCCAGTACTTC. Encoded protein: CASRATGLFTETQYF.

This clonotype was detected only a few times. The chain employs TRBV28 and TRBJ2-5; tentatively, D is TRBD1 or TRBD2 (5 bases each). Germline V gives CDR1 MDHEN, CDR2 SYDVKM. This CDR3 contains 13 residues. The germline V and J ends were trimmed by 5 bases and 7 bases, with 14 bases remaining between them. The CDR3 nucleotides are TGTGCCAGCAGTCCGCCGGGGCTTGGGACCCAGTACTTC. Translated: CASSPPGLGTQYF.

This clonotype was counted at least ten times. The chain combines TRBV7-2 with TRBJ2-1; D is possibly TRBD2 (6 bases). CDR1 SGHTA and CDR2 FQGNSA come from the germline V gene. The CDR3 totals 15 residues. Trimming cost V 2 bases and J 2 bases, with 10 bases left between them. The CDR3 loop reads CASSLNGGAYNEQFF. The CDR3, as DNA: TGTGCCAGCAGCTTAAACGGGGGAGCCTACAATGAGCAGTTCTTC.

This clonotype was counted only a few times. The chain recombines TRBV12-3 or TRBV12-4 with TRBJ2-7, with D unresolved. The CDR3 extends over 14 amino acids. V lost 2 bases and J lost 4, with 12 bases in between. The CDR3 protein is CASSLSRVRYEQYF. The CDR3 bases are TGTGCCAGCAGTTTAAGTAGGGTACGGTACGAGCAGTACTTC.

The table lists this clonotype with a few counts. The rearrangement links TRBV27 to TRBJ2-7, with D tentatively TRBD1 (6 bases). V shed 5 bases and J shed 1 base, with 12 bases lying between them. This CDR3 is 14 amino acids long. Per the germline V gene, CDR1 is MNHEY and CDR2 is SMNVEV (reference sequence). The CDR3 DNA follows: TGTGCCAGCAGTCCGACAGGTTATTCCTACGAGCAGTACGTC. It yields the protein CASSPTGYSYEQYV.

The chain links TRBV28 to TRBJ2-1; 14 nucleotides align to TRBD2. The CDR3 consists of 16 residues. The germline V gene encodes CDR1 MDHEN and CDR2 SYDVKM. Trimming cost V 6 bases and J 7 bases; bases outside gene matches: 8. CDR3 residues: CASSRSGTSGRNEQFF. Written as DNA, the CDR3 is TGTGCCAGCAGCCGATCCGGGACTAGCGGGAGAAATGAGCAGTTCTTC.